Listed below are T cell receptor beta chains from one sample, sequenced in a study of T cells after yellow fever vaccination. MiXCR was run by TCRdb on the 5' RACE reads, yielding one entry per CDR3 protein. The data hold around 310,000 distinct CDR3 sequences, with about 8.7% observed a single time. This specimen consisted of PBMCs, obtained on the day of the first yellow fever vaccination. All receptors come from a man younger than 35 who received the YFV17D yellow fever vaccine. The CDR3 runs from the conserved cysteine through the conserved F or W.

TRBV11-1,CASSLIPRPPKNIQYF
TRBV2,CASSRTGTEAFF
TRBV13,CASTGGSGNTIYF
TRBV7-8,CASSTNRGNYGYTF
TRBV20-1,CSASRVGGSNQPQHF
TRBV5-1,CASSEGQYNEQFF
TRBV6-5,CASSYAGPGEQYF
TRBV18,CASSPHPKGSYNEQFF
TRBV7-2,CASSLDDYRGEYF
TRBV4-1,CASRAGVGGYGYTF
TRBV4-1,CASSPSGYTQYF
TRBV6-1,CASSPADRGNSPLHF
TRBV7-2,CASSLSRGNTDTQYF
TRBV29-1,CSVETGSGADTQYF
TRBV6-5,CASSYPGTGTTEAFF